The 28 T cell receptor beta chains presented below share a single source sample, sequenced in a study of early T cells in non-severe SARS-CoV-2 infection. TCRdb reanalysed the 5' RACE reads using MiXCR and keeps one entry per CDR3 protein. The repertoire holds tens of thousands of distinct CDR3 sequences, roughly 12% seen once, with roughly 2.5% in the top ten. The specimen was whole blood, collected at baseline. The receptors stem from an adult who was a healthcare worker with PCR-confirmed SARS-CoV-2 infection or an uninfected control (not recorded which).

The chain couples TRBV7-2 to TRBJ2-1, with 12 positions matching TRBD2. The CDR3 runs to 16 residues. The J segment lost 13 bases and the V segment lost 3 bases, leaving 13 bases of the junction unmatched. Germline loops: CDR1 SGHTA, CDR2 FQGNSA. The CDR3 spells CASSFDRASGGAPQFF. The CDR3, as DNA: TGTGCCAGCAGCTTCGACCGGGCTAGCGGGGGGGCCCCTCAGTTCTTC.

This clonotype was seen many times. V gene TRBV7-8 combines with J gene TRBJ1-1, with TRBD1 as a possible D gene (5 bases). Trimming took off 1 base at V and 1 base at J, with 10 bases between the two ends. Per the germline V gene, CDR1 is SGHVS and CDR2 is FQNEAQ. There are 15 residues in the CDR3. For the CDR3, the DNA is TGTGCCAGCAGCTTAGAGAGCAGGGCGAACACTGAAGCTTTCTTT. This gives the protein CASSLESRANTEAFF.

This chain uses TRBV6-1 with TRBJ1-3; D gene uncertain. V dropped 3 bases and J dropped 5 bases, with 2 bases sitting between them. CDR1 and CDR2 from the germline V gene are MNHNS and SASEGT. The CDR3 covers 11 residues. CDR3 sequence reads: CASSERNTIYF. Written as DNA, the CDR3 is TGTGCCAGCAGTGAGAGAAACACCATATATTTT.

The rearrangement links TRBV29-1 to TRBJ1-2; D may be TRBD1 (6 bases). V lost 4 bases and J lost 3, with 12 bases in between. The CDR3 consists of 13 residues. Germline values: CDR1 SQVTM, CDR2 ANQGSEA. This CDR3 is CSVAGGGHYGYTF. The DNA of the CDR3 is TGCAGCGTTGCGGGGGGCGGCCACTATGGCTACACCTTC.

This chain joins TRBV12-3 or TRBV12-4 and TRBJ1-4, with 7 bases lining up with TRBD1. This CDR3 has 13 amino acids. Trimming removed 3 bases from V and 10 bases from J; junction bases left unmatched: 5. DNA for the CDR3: TGTGCCAGCAGTTTTACAGGGGTGGGAAAACTGTTTTTT. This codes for CASSFTGVGKLFF.

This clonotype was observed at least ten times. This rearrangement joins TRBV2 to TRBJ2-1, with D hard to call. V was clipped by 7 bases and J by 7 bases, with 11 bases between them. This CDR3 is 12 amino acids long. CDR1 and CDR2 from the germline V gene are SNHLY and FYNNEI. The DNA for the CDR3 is TGTGCCAGCATTGTGGTCCCGAATGAGCAGTTCTTC. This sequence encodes CASIVVPNEQFF.

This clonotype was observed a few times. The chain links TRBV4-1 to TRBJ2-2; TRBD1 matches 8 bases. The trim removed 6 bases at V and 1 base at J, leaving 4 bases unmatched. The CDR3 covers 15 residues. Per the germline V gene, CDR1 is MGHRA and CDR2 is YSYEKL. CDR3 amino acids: CASRSGTGNTGELFF. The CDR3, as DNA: TGCGCCAGCAGGTCCGGGACAGGGAACACCGGGGAGCTGTTTTTT.

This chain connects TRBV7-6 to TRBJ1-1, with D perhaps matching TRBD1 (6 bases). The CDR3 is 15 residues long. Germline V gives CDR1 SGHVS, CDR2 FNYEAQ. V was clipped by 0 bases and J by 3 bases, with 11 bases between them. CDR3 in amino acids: CASSLAPGHHTEAFF. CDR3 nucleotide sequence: TGTGCCAGCAGCTTAGCTCCGGGACACCACACTGAAGCTTTCTTT.

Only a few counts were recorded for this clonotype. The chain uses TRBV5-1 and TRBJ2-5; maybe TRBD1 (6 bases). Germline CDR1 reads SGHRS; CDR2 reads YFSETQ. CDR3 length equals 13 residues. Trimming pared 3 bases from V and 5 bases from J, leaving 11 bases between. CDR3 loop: CASSSGVQETQYF. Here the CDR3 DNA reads TGCGCCAGCAGCTCAGGGGTTCAGGAGACCCAGTACTTC.

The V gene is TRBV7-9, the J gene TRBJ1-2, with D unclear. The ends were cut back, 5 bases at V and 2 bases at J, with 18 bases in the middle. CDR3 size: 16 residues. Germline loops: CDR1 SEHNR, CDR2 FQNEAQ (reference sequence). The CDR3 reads CASSPGGVLRNYGYTF. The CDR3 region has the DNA TGTGCCAGCAGCCCGGGCGGCGTGCTAAGGAACTATGGCTACACCTTC.

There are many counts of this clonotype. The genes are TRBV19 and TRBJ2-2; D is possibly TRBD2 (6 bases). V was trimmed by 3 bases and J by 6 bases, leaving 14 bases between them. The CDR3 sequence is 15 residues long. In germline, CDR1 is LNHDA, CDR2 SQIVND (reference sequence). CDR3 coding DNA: TGTGCCAGTAGTATTGCGGGAACCAACGCCGGGGAGCTGTTTTTT. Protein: CASSIAGTNAGELFF.

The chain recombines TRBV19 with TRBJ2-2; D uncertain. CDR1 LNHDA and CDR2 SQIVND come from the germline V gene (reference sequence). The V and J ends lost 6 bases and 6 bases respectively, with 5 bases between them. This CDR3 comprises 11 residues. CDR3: CASRSSGELFF. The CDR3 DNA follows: TGTGCCAGTAGGAGTTCCGGGGAGCTGTTTTTT.

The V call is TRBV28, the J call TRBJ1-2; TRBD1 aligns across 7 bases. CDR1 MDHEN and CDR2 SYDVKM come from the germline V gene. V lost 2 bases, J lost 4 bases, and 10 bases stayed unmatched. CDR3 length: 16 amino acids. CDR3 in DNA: TGTGCCAGCAGTTTACCTCTACCGGGACAGTTCTATGGCTACACCTTC. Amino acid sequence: CASSLPLPGQFYGYTF.

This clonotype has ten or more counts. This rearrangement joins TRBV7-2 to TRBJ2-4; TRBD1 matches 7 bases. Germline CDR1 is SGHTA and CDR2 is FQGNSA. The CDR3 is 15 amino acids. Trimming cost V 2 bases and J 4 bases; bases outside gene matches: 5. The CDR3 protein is CASSLPSGQKNIQYF. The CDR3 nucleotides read TGTGCCAGCAGCTTACCCTCGGGACAGAAAAACATTCAGTACTTC.

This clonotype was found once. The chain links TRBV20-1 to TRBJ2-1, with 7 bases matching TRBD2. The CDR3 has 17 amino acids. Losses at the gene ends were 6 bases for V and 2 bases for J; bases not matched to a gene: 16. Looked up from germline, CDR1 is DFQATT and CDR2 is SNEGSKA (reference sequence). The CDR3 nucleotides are TGCAGTGCAGCGGGGTCCGATCGTCTGTGGCCCTACAATGAGCAGTTCTTC. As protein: CSAAGSDRLWPYNEQFF.

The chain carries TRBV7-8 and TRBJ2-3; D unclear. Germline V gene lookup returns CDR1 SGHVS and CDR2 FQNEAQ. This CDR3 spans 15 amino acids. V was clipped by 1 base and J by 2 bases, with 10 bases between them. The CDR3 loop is CASSLVAQATDTQYF. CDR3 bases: TGTGCCAGCAGCTTAGTAGCCCAAGCCACAGATACGCAGTATTTT. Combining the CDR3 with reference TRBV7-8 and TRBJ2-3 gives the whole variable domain GAGVSQSPRYKVAKRGQDVALRCDPISGHVSLFWYQQALGQGPEFLTYFQNEAQLDKSGLPSDRFFAERPEGSVSTLKIQRTQQEDSAVYLCASSLVAQATDTQYFGPGTRLTVL.

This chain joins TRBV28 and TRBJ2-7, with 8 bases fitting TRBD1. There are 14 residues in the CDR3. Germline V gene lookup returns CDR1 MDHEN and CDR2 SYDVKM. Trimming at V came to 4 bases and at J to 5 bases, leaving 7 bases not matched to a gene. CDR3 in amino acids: CASSYQGASNEQYF. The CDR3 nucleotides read TGTGCCAGCAGTTATCAGGGGGCGTCAAACGAGCAGTACTTC.

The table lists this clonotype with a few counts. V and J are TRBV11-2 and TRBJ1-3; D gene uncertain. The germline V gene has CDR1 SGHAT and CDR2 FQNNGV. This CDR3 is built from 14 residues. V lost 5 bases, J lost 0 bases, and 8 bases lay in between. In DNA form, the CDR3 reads TGTGCCAGCAGCCCCCAATCCTCTGGAAACACCATATATTTT. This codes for CASSPQSSGNTIYF.

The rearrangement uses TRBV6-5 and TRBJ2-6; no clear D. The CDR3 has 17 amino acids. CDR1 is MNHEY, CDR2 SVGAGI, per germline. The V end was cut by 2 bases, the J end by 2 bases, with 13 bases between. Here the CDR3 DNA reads TGTGCCAGCAGTTACGAGACCCCAAGCCCTGGGGCCAACGTCCTGACTTTC. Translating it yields CASSYETPSPGANVLTF.

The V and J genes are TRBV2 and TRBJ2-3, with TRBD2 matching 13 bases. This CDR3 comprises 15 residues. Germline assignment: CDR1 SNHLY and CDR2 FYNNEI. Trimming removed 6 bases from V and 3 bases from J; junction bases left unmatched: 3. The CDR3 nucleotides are TGTGCCAGCAGATGGACTAGCGGGGGTACAGATACGCAGTATTTT. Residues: CASRWTSGGTDTQYF. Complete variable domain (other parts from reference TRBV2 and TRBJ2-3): EPEVTQTPSHQVTQMGQEVILRCVPISNHLYFYWYRQILGQKVEFLVSFYNNEISEKSEIFDDQFSVERPDGSNFTLKIRSTKLEDSAMYFCASRWTSGGTDTQYFGPGTRLTVL.

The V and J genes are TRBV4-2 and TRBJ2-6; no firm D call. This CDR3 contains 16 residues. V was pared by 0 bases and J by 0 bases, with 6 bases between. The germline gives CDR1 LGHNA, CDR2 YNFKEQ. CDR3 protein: CASSQEVSSGANVLTF. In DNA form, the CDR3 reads TGTGCCAGCAGCCAAGAAGTCAGCTCTGGGGCCAACGTCCTGACTTTC.

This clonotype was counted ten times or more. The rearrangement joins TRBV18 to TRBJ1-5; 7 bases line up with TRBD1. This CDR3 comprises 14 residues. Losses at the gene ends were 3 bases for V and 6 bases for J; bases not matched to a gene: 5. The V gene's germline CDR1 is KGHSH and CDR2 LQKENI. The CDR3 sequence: CASSPGQVSQPQHF. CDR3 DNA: TGTGCCAGCTCACCTGGACAGGTGAGTCAGCCCCAGCATTTT.

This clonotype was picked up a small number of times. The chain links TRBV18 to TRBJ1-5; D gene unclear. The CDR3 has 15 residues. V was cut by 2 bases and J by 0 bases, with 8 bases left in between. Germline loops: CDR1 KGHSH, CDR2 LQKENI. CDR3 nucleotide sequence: TGTGCCAGCTCACCAGCGGGTCATAGCAATCAGCCCCAGCATTTT. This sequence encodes CASSPAGHSNQPQHF.

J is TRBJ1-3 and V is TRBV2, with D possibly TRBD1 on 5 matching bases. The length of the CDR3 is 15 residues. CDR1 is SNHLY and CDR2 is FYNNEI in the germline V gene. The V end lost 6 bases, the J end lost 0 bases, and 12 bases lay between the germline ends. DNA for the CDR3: TGTGCCAGCAGCCGAACAGGAAACTCTGGAAACACCATATATTTT. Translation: CASSRTGNSGNTIYF.

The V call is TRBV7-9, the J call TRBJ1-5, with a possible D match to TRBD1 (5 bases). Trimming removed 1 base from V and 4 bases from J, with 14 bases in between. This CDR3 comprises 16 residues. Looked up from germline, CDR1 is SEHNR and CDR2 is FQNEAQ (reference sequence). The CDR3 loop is CASSLDPGQGNQPQHF. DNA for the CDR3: TGTGCCAGCAGCTTAGATCCGGGTCAGGGAAATCAGCCCCAGCATTTT.

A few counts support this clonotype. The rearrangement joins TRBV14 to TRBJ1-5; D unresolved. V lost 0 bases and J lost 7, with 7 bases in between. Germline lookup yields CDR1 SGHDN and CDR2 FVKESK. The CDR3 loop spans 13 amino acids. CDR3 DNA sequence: TGTGCCAGCAGCCAAGATCTCCAGCAGCCCCAGCATTTT. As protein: CASSQDLQQPQHF.

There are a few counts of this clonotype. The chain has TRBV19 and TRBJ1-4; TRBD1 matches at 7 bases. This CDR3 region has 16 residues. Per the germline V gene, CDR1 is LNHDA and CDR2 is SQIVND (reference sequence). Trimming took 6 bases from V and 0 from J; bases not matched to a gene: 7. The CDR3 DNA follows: TGTGCCAGTAGAACCCTCGGGACAGCAACTAATGAAAAACTGTTTTTT. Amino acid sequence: CASRTLGTATNEKLFF.

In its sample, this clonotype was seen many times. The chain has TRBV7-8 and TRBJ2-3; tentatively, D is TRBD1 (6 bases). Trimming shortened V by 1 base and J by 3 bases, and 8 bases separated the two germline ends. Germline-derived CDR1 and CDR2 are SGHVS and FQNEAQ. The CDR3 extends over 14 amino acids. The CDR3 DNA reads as TGTGCCAGCAGCTTAGTAGGGGGTACAGATACGCAGTATTTT. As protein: CASSLVGGTDTQYF.